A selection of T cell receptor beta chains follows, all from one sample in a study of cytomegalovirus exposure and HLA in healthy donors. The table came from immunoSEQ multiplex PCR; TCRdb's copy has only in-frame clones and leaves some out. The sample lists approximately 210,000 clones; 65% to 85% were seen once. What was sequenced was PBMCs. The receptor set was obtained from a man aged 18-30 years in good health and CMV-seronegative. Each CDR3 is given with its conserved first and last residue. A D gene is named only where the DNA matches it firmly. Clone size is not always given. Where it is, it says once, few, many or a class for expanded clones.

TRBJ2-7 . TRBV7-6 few CASSPRDYSYEQYF TGTGCCAGCAGCCCCCGGGATTACTCCTACGAGCAGTACTTC
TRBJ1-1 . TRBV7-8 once CASSLRQLNTEAFF TGTGCCAGCAGCTTACGACAGCTAAACACTGAAGCTTTCTTT
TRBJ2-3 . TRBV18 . CASSPNALAFTDTQYF TGTGCCAGCTCACCCAATGCGTTAGCCTTCACAGATACGCAGTATTTT
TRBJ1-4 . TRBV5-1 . CASSLEGRGEKLFF TGCGCCAGCAGCTTGGAGGGTAGGGGTGAAAAACTGTTTTTT
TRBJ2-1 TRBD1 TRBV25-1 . CASSELGTGGEGEQFF TGTGCCAGCAGTGAATTGGGGACAGGGGGAGAGGGTGAGCAGTTCTTC
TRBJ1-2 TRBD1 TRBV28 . CASSFRGLEGYTF TGTGCCAGCAGTTTCAGGGGGCTGGAGGGCTACACCTTC
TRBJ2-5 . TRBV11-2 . CASSFNGQRGLEETQYF TGTGCCAGCAGCTTCAACGGACAGCGGGGCTTAGAGGAGACCCAGTACTTC
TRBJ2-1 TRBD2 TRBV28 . CATFRTSGPRSSYNEQFF TGTGCCACGTTCCGGACTAGCGGTCCCCGAAGCTCCTACAATGAGCAGTTCTTC
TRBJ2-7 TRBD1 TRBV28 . CASTPGQAVYEQYF TGTGCCAGCACTCCGGGACAGGCAGTCTACGAGCAGTACTTC
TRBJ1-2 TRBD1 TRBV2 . CASSVGGQGFYGYTF TGTGCCAGCAGTGTAGGGGGACAGGGTTTTTATGGCTACACCTTC
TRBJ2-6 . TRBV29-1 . CSAEGPSGANVLTF TGCAGCGCCGAGGGTCCCTCTGGGGCCAACGTCCTGACTTTC
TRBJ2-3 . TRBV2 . CASGRRHQTDTQYF TGTGCCAGCGGGAGAAGACACCAAACAGATACGCAGTATTTT
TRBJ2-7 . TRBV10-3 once CAILVGGVEQYF TGTGCTATTCTCGTGGGGGGTGTCGAGCAGTACTTC
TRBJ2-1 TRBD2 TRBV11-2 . CASSLGSGLARNNEQFF TGTGCCAGCAGCTTAGGATCGGGACTAGCCAGGAACAATGAGCAGTTCTTC
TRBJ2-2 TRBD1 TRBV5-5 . CASSGGTANTGELFF TGTGCCAGCAGCGGTGGGACAGCGAACACCGGGGAGCTGTTTTTT
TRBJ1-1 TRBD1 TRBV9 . CASSGTGGTEAFF TGTGCCAGCAGCGGAACAGGGGGCACTGAAGCTTTCTTT
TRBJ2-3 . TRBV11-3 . CASSLSSGLSTDTQYF TGTGCCAGCAGCTTATCGAGCGGACTTAGCACAGATACGCAGTATTTT
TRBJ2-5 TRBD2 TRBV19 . CASSRPGRLGGGHPGAQYF TGTGCCAGTAGTAGGCCAGGGCGACTCGGGGGGGGACACCCCGGGGCCCAGTACTTC
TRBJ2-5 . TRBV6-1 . CASSETRETQYF TGTGCCAGCAGTGAGACACGCGAGACCCAGTACTTC
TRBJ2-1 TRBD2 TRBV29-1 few CSVPGGAGAYNEQFF TGCAGCGTCCCGGGGGGAGCGGGGGCCTACAATGAGCAGTTCTTC
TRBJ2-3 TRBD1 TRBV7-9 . CSSSLPLDRAPTDTQYF TGTTCCAGCAGCTTACCACTCGACAGGGCCCCCACAGATACGCAGTATTTT
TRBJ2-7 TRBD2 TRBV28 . CASSLGLAYEQYF TGTGCCAGCAGTTTAGGACTAGCCTACGAGCAGTACTTC
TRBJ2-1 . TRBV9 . CASSVAPRYYNEQFF TGTGCCAGCAGCGTAGCTCCTCGGTACTACAATGAGCAGTTCTTC
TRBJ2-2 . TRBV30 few CAWSVRAFTGELFF TGTGCCTGGAGTGTCAGGGCTTTCACCGGGGAGCTGTTTTTT